The rows below give T cell receptor beta chains drawn from one sample of a study of neoadjuvant nivolumab and ipilimumab in lung cancer. Data came from immunoSEQ multiplex PCR; TCRdb stores just in-frame clones and leaves some out. The sample lists more than 20,000 clones, approximately 78% occurring once. This material consisted of tumor tissue, taken after neoadjuvant nivolumab, alone or with ipilimumab, at or shortly before surgery. These receptors all stem from an adult with non-small cell lung cancer. The CDR3 runs from the conserved cysteine through the conserved F or W. D genes are given only for firm matches. The size of a clone is reported for some rows only, either as once, few or many, or as a class for expanded clones.

size	D	V	J	length	DNA	CDR3
-	TRBD2	TRBV7-2	TRBJ2-1	14	TGTGCCAGCAGCACCGGACTAGAGTCCAGCGAGCAGTTCTTC	CASSTGLESSEQFF
-	TRBD1	TRBV30	TRBJ1-2	15	TGTGCCTGGAGTGCACCCCAGGGGGGCCTCTATGGCTACACCTTC	CAWSAPQGGLYGYTF
-	-	TRBV11-3	TRBJ1-1	13	TGTGCCAGCGCTGAGGGGCGGGGAACTGAAGCTTTCTTT	CASAEGRGTEAFF
-	-	TRBV5-1	TRBJ1-1	14	TGCGCCAGCAGCAGCAACACAGTGAACACTGAAGCTTTCTTT	CASSSNTVNTEAFF
-	-	TRBV9	TRBJ1-1	14	TGTGCCAGCAGCGTAGCCTACGGGAACACTGAAGCTTTCTTT	CASSVAYGNTEAFF
-	TRBD2	TRBV7-6	TRBJ2-3	14	TGTGCCAGCAGCCCACGACTAGCACTTGATACGCAGTATTTT	CASSPRLALDTQYF
-	-	TRBV6-1	TRBJ2-1	15	TGTGCCAGCTCCCTCCCCGGGGCGGCTGGCAATGAGCAGTTCTTC	CASSLPGAAGNEQFF
-	-	TRBV4-1	TRBJ1-2	15	TGCGCCAGCAGCCAAGATATTGGGAAGCTCTATGGCTACACCTTC	CASSQDIGKLYGYTF
once	-	TRBV18	TRBJ1-4	15	TGTGCCAGCTCACCATCGGCGAGCCTGAATGAAAAACTGTTTTTT	CASSPSASLNEKLFF
-	-	TRBV27	TRBJ1-4	14	TGTGCCAGCAGTCATACAGGAGGGGATGAAAAACTGTTTTTT	CASSHTGGDEKLFF
once	-	TRBV2	TRBJ1-2	16	TGTGCCAGCAGTGAATGGTCGGCAGCCGAAAACTATGGCTACACCTTC	CASSEWSAAENYGYTF
-	-	TRBV29-1	TRBJ1-1	12	TGCAGCTCGACGGTGGGGACCACTGAAGCTTTCTTT	CSSTVGTTEAFF
-	TRBD1	TRBV5-1	TRBJ2-1	15	TGCGCCAGCAGCTTGTGGGGACAGGAAAACAATGAGCAGTTCTTC	CASSLWGQENNEQFF
few	-	TRBV7-9	TRBJ2-1	16	TGTGCCAGCAGCTTAGCACAGGGTGGGGCCTACAATGAGCAGTTCTTC	CASSLAQGGAYNEQFF
medium-sized	TRBD1	TRBV19	TRBJ1-2	16	TGTGCCAGTAGTATAGATCGTTCTGGGACAGGTTATGGCTACACCTTC	CASSIDRSGTGYGYTF